This entry describes one TCR beta chain. The germline V gene has CDR1 SGHNT and CDR2 YENEEA. V was pared by 5 bases and J by 6 bases, with 7 bases of the junction left unmatched. The CDR3 loop spans 13 amino acids. The data were taken from a study of blood T cell repertoires in COVID-19. Study-wide background: Italy, Spain and the United States were the sources of the convalescent and acute COVID-19 samples. PBMCs, B-cell-depleted T cells, or T cells provided the cDNA or gDNA that made up the material.

Original processing notes: Amplification from reference gene primers served as the basis for estimated nucleated cell counts. This table comes from immunoSEQ multiplex PCR, and its TCRdb copy is limited to in-frame clones, with some not included. V and J calls and clone size follow that table, whereas D and trimming were derived from the DNA. This sample has fewer than 150,000 clones; approximately 87% occur once, and the top ten carry 3.5% to 5.5%. The chain has TRBV11-3 and TRBJ2-7; 7 nucleotides line up with TRBD1. The source material was peripheral blood. This clonotype originated in a woman in her 40s with acute or convalescent COVID-19. CDR3 sequence (DNA): TGTGCCAGCAGCCGGGACAGCCTTTCCGAGCAGTACTTC. Translating gives CASSRDSLSEQYF.